This TCR beta chain was profiled in a study of blood T cell repertoires in COVID-19. Cohort assignment relied on participant-reported clinical history. As processed by the authors: Quantification of nucleated cells was approximated via reference gene primer amplification. Profiled with immunoSEQ multiplex PCR; TCRdb holds only in-frame clones, not every one. V and J calls and clone size are given by that table; D and trimming were obtained from the DNA. Counted here are fewer than 350,000 clones, around 86% occurring once; the ten biggest clones make up 4% to 6%. V gave up 1 base and J gave up 4 bases, with 10 bases separating them. This CDR3 has 14 residues. Germline V lookup: CDR1 LGHNA, CDR2 YSLEER.

This TCR was sampled from a man in his 60s who had recovered from COVID-19. The rearrangement uses TRBV4-3 and TRBJ1-1; TRBD1 might be the D (5 bases). The sequencing input was PBMCs or T cells enriched from blood (not recorded which). CDR3 protein: CASSQAQGLTEAFF. The CDR3 bases are TGCGCCAGCAGCCAAGCGCAGGGACTCACTGAAGCTTTCTTT.